The TCR beta chain described here comes from a study of T cell repertoires in cytomegalovirus infection. Study overall: CMV epitopes, recently identified HLA-C-restricted and well-studied HLA-B-restricted, were used. It can be stated that public TCR beta signatures indicated CMV infection as well as a matching HLA type. The study's findings and limits: Using cumulative public TCR beta family frequency, the authors identified those who carried CMV together with the relevant HLA. HLA-C-restricted TCR beta clonotypes specific for CMV led the ex vivo response.

This CDR3 is built from 16 residues. Germline V gene data show CDR1 as SGHNT and CDR2 as YYREEE (reference sequence). With 0 bases clipped from V and 3 bases from J, the junction kept 3 bases outside the gene matches. This clonotype came up many times. What it binds is not known. In TCRdb, the reads were re-called with MiXCR into one record per CDR3 protein. The data show 700,000 to 900,000 distinct CDR3 sequences, around 29% seen once. The sample consisted of cultured CD8+ T cells from PBMCs, taken from culture after CMV antigen stimulation. The clonotype originates from a human donor in good health (CMV status not recorded). Some clones in this sample may be carry-over from other donors' samples. The genes are TRBV5-4 and TRBJ2-1; 10 bases map to TRBD1. This CDR3 is CASSLVGTGDYNEQFF. CDR3 DNA sequence: TGTGCCAGCAGCTTGGTGGGGACAGGGGACTACAATGAGCAGTTCTTC.